The 10 T cell receptor beta chains reported below all come from one sample, sequenced in a study of blood T cell repertoires in COVID-19. The assay was immunoSEQ multiplex PCR, and TCRdb's table has in-frame clones only and misses some. The sample holds some 200,000 clones, around 89% seen once. The sample taken for sequencing was peripheral blood. The receptors stem from a middle-aged woman with acute or convalescent COVID-19.

This sequence joins TRBV2 and TRBJ1-2, with 9 bases fitting TRBD1. After removal of 7 bases from V and 5 bases from J, the junction contained 11 bases not matched to a gene. The germline gives CDR1 SNHLY, CDR2 FYNNEI. The CDR3 has 15 residues. The DNA of the CDR3 is TGTGCCAGCAAATTACAACCGGGACAGGGTTATGGCTACACCTTC. It codes for CASKLQPGQGYGYTF.

The V gene is TRBV24-1, the J gene TRBJ1-1; TRBD1 aligns across 8 bases. CDR3 length equals 11 residues. V lost 12 bases, J lost 3 bases, and 2 bases stayed unmatched. Germline CDR1 KGHDR, CDR2 SFDVKD. The DNA of the CDR3 is TGTGCCTTACAGGGGGACACTGAAGCTTTCTTT. It encodes CALQGDTEAFF.

V is TRBV7-3 and J is TRBJ2-6; TRBD1 agrees at 8 bases. Germline lookup yields CDR1 SGHTA and CDR2 FQGTGA. This CDR3 has 15 amino acids. V shed 6 bases, J shed 4 bases, and the junction held 5 bases outside the gene matches. The CDR3 DNA reads TGTGCCAGCAGTCCGGACAGGGCCGGGGCCAACGTCCTGACTTTC. Amino acids: CASSPDRAGANVLTF.

J is TRBJ1-2 and V is TRBV18; 8 positions agree with TRBD1. Per the germline V gene, CDR1 is KGHSH and CDR2 is LQKENI. The CDR3 is 15 residues long. After removal of 3 bases from V and 4 bases from J, the junction contained 7 bases not matched to a gene. The CDR3: CASSPLWTGSYGYTF. The CDR3 coding sequence is TGTGCCAGCTCACCGCTATGGACAGGGTCCTATGGCTACACCTTC.

This clone has more than one count but fewer than ten. In nucleotides, the CDR3 is TGCGCCAGCGTAGGGGTCGGGACAGGACCCAAGGAGACCCAGTACTTC. As protein: CASVGVGTGPKETQYF. This sequence joins TRBV23-1 and TRBJ2-5; 8 bases are a match to TRBD1. TRBV23-1 is an ORF, and what it does is uncertain. The V and J ends lost 8 bases and 5 bases, in that order; junction bases with no gene match: 16. The CDR3 loop spans 16 amino acids.

In its sample, this clone was seen many times. Written as DNA, the CDR3 is TGTGCTAGTGGTTTGCAGGGGATGCATACGCAGTATTTT. Protein: CASGLQGMHTQYF. The V and J genes are TRBV12-5 and TRBJ2-3, with a weak D call TRBD1 (6 bases). Germline CDR1 and CDR2: LGHNT and FRNRAP. The CDR3 loop spans 13 amino acids. The ends were cut back, 2 bases at V and 7 bases at J, with 10 bases in the middle.

The V and J genes are TRBV7-9 and TRBJ1-2; D possibly corresponds to TRBD1 (6 bases). The CDR3 covers 16 residues. The ends were cut back, 5 bases at V and 4 bases at J, with 20 bases in the middle. Germline V gene sequence: CDR1 SEHNR, CDR2 FQNEAQ (reference sequence). The CDR3 sequence: CASSPRLGRGLYGYTF. The CDR3 DNA sequence: TGTGCCAGCAGCCCCCGGCTGGGCAGGGGCCTCTATGGCTACACCTTC.

V and J are TRBV19 and TRBJ1-5, with D possibly TRBD1 on 5 matching bases. The V end was cut by 5 bases, the J end by 7 bases, with 18 bases between. Germline CDR1 reads LNHDA; CDR2 reads SQIVND (reference sequence). The CDR3 is 15 amino acids. The CDR3 DNA sequence: TGTGCCAGTAGTTCCCCGGCCAGGGAGGGGCAGCCCCAGCATTTT. Its protein product is CASSSPAREGQPQHF.

V is TRBV7-2 and J is TRBJ1-4, with 8 bases that match TRBD1. V was clipped by 4 bases and J by 0 bases; unmatched bases: 7. Germline V CDR1 and CDR2: SGHTA, FQGNSA. The CDR3 totals 17 residues. The CDR3 DNA reads TGTGCCAGCAGCTCGCAGGGGGCCCTTTCAACTAATGAAAAACTGTTTTTT. Encoded protein: CASSSQGALSTNEKLFF.

This rearrangement joins TRBV10-3 to TRBJ2-5, with D possibly TRBD2 on 6 matching bases. V lost 6 bases and J 5 bases, leaving 13 bases between the germline ends. The CDR3 has 13 residues. The germline V gene has CDR1 ENHRY and CDR2 SYGVKD. For the CDR3, the DNA is TGTGCCATCAGCGAGACTAGTCGGGAGACCCAGTACTTC. Amino acids: CAISETSRETQYF.